This TCR beta chain appears in the sequencing data of a study of cytomegalovirus exposure and HLA in healthy donors. The CDR3 contains 15 residues. Looked up from germline, CDR1 is KGHSH and CDR2 is LQKENI. V trimming: 3 bases; J trimming: 5 bases; junction bases outside the gene matches: 8. Use of 60 Vbeta and 13 Jbeta primers characterized the PCR. Here immunoSEQ multiplex PCR was the method, and the copy in TCRdb shows in-frame clones only, minus some. Among around 120,000 clones, 65% to 90% were seen once, and the ten largest hold over 9%. The genes are TRBV18 and TRBJ2-7; TRBD2 agrees at 9 bases. Sequencing was carried out using PBMCs. This TCR came from a male donor in good health and CMV-seropositive. The CDR3 DNA reads as TGTGCCAGCTCACCGAATCTAGCGGGACGGAACGAGCAGTACTTC. It is translated as CASSPNLAGRNEQYF. Combining the CDR3 with reference TRBV18 and TRBJ2-7 gives the whole variable domain NAGVMQNPRHLVRRRGQEARLRCSPMKGHSHVYWYRQLPEEGLKFMVYLQKENIIDESGMPKERFSAEFPKEGPSILRIQQVVRGDSAAYFCASSPNLAGRNEQYFGPGTRLTVT.